This T cell receptor (beta chain) is drawn from a study of blood T cell repertoires in COVID-19. Study in general: Specimens from acute and convalescent COVID-19 originated in the United States, Italy and Spain.

Study processing details: Estimated nucleated cell counts came from reference gene primer amplification. Repertoires were generated with immunoSEQ multiplex PCR, while TCRdb's copy carries only in-frame clones and drops some. V and J calls and clone size are copied from that table; D and trimming were computed from the DNA. The repertoire consists of about 63,000 clones, with 74% occurring once and the leading ten covering over 25%. The germline V and J ends were trimmed by 3 bases and 6 bases, with 18 bases remaining between them. The length of the CDR3 is 15 residues. The germline V gene has CDR1 ENHRY and CDR2 SYGVKD.

Sequencing used peripheral blood. V gene TRBV10-3 combines with J gene TRBJ2-7; D might be TRBD2 (5 bases). The receptor's source is a woman older than 75 with acute or convalescent COVID-19. The CDR3 loop is CAISDPGIVSGEQYF. DNA for the CDR3: TGTGCCATCAGTGATCCGGGAATTGTGTCGGGCGAGCAGTACTTC.